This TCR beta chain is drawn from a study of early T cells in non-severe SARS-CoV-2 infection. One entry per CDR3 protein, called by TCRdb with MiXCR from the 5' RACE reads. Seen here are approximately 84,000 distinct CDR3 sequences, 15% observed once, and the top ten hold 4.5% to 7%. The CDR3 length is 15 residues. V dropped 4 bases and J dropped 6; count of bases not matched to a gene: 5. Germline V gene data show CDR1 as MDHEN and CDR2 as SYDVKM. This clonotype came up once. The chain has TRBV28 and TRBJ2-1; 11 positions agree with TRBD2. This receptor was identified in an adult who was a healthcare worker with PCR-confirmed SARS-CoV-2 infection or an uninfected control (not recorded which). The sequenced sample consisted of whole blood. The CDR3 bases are TGTGCCAGCAGTTCTAGCGGGAGGACCCCCAATGAGCAGTTCTTC. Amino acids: CASSSSGRTPNEQFF.